One sample yielded the 32 T cell receptor beta chains listed below, sequenced in a study of tumor and adjacent non-tumor tissue in lung cancer. TCRbeta libraries were built with three rounds of nested PCR, modified from ARM-PCR. TCRdb called the multiplex PCR reads again in MiXCR, with one record for every CDR3 protein. The sample includes more than 55,000 distinct CDR3 sequences, about 61% of them seen just once. No cell sorting was done before RNA was extracted from the tissue. Distant lung tissue was collected more than 3 cm away from the tumor edge. The specimen sequenced was distant non-tumor lung tissue. Every receptor here comes from a man between 65 and 85 years old with non-small cell lung cancer.

This clonotype was detected ten times or more. The V call is TRBV20-1, the J call TRBJ1-5; a weak D match, TRBD1 (5 bases). The CDR3 is 13 amino acids. Germline CDR1 and CDR2: DFQATT and SNEGSKA (reference sequence). Trimming pared 2 bases from V and 9 bases from J, leaving 14 bases between. CDR3 sequence reads: CSARRNPQGPQHF. CDR3 DNA: TGCAGTGCTAGAAGGAACCCCCAGGGGCCCCAGCATTTT.

Comments on this clonotype: Here the CDR3 omits its conserved ending phenylalanine or tryptophan, so a read error is the likely source. This chain links TRBV5-1 with TRBJ2-7; D tentatively reads TRBD1 or TRBD2 (5 bases each). The germline CDR1 and CDR2 sequences are SGHRS and YFSETQ. V dropped 0 bases and J dropped 5 bases, with 12 bases sitting between them. CDR3 length: 14 amino acids. CDR3 region: CASSLGGVCDEQYL. For the CDR3, the DNA is TGCGCCAGCAGCTTGGGAGGGGTTTGCGACGAGCAGTACCTC.

Note on this clonotype: Without the conserved terminal phenylalanine or tryptophan, this CDR3 likely stems from a read error. The chain recombines TRBV11-1 with TRBJ2-5; tentatively, D is TRBD2 (5 bases). This CDR3 comprises 14 residues. The germline V gene encodes CDR1 SGHAT and CDR2 FQDESV (reference sequence). The CDR3 reads CASTRGGPQETQYC. CDR3 DNA: TGTGCCAGCACCCGGGGTGGTCCACAAGAGACACAGTACTGC.

The chain links TRBV28 to TRBJ2-7; D is perhaps TRBD2 (6 bases). Per the germline V gene, CDR1 is MDHEN and CDR2 is SYDVKM. Trimming took 5 bases from V and 3 from J, leaving 17 bases between them. The CDR3 has 15 residues. The CDR3 loop reads CASSASGDLIYEQYF. CDR3 in DNA: TGTGCCAGCAGTGCCTCGGGGGACCTGATCTACGAGCAGTACTTC.

This clonotype occurred a few times. This could be a read error, since a much larger clone is one nucleotide away. V and J are TRBV10-3 and TRBJ2-6; D might be TRBD1 (6 bases). Germline values: CDR1 ENHRY, CDR2 SYGVKD. The CDR3 runs 17 residues. CDR3 in DNA: TGTACCATCAGGGGTGGTTTTCCCCTCTCTGGGGCCAACGTCCTGACTTTC. Amino acid sequence: CTIRGGFPLSGANVLTF.

This clonotype was recorded once. One end of the junction is discordant with germline, which a read error may explain. The chain uses TRBV11-2 and TRBJ2-7; tentatively, D is TRBD2 (6 bases). The CDR3 has 16 residues. Looked up from germline, CDR1 is SGHAT and CDR2 is FQNNGV. The CDR3 DNA sequence: TGTGCCAGCGGCTTGGAAGCTAGCGCCCCATCGGGCGAGCGGTACTTC. This translates into CASGLEASAPSGERYF.

A remark on this clonotype: Its ends do not fully match the called genes, so a read error is possible. The chain couples TRBV10-1 to TRBJ2-2, with 8 bases aligning to TRBD2. In germline, CDR1 is WNHNN, CDR2 SYGVQD (reference sequence). The CDR3 loop spans 16 amino acids. For the CDR3, the DNA is TGCGCCAGCAGTGAGACCTTGACTAGCGCCACCGGGAAGCTGTCTTTT. It codes for CASSETLTSATGKLSF.

This clonotype rates as medium-sized. The chain links TRBV6-6 to TRBJ2-1; D possibly matches TRBD1 or TRBD2 (5 bases each). This CDR3 contains 14 residues. Germline V gives CDR1 MNHNY, CDR2 SVGAGI (reference sequence). V was shortened by 2 bases and J by 7 bases, with 12 bases between the two germline ends. The CDR3 DNA sequence: TGTGCCAGCAGTTACGGGGGACGGACAAATGAGCAGTTCTTC. Translation: CASSYGGRTNEQFF.

A remark on this clonotype: Its ends do not fully match the called genes, so a read error is possible. The genes are TRBV11-2 and TRBJ2-2; either TRBD1 or TRBD2 may supply D (5 bases each). Germline V lookup: CDR1 SGHAT, CDR2 FQNNGV. This CDR3 region has 16 residues. CDR3 nucleotide sequence: TGTGCCAGCAGCACCCCTGAAACGGGCCTCACTGGGGACCTGTTTTTT. This gives the protein CASSTPETGLTGDLFF.

CDR3 sequence (DNA): TGTGCCTGGCAGCAGGACAGGGGTAATTCACCCCTCCACTTT. This encodes CAWQQDRGNSPLHF. This chain uses TRBV30 with TRBJ1-6; 9 bases match TRBD1. Germline values: CDR1 GTSNPN, CDR2 SVGIG (reference sequence). J was trimmed by 6 bases and V by 5 bases; bases with no gene match: 5. The CDR3 consists of 14 residues.

The V call is TRBV12-1, the J call TRBJ2-6; the D segment call TRBD1 is taken from the table without a DNA check. TRBV12-1 is deemed a pseudogene. The CDR3 has 16 amino acids. CDR3 nucleotides: TGTGTCAGCAGCTTTTGGGACAGGGCTGGGGCCAACGTCCTGACTTTC. Its protein product is CVSSFWDRAGANVLTF.

The rearrangement uses TRBV4-2 and TRBJ2-5; 9 bases are a match to TRBD2. This CDR3 contains 18 residues. V shed 4 bases and J 5 bases; nucleotides not matched to a gene: 17. The germline V gene encodes CDR1 LGHNA and CDR2 YNFKEQ. The CDR3 protein is CASSPGISGRGLSETQYF. The CDR3 DNA reads as TGTGCCAGCAGCCCTGGAATTAGCGGGAGAGGCTTATCTGAGACCCAGTACTTC.

This clonotype was detected many times. Its ends do not fully match the called genes, so a read error is possible. The V call is TRBV7-8, the J call TRBJ1-3; D call uncertain. Germline lookup yields CDR1 SGHVS and CDR2 FQNEAQ. The CDR3 has 12 amino acids. The CDR3 loop is CASSLDETASSF. In nucleotides, the CDR3 is TGTGCCAGCAGCTTAGACGAGACTGCGTCCTCTTTT.

In its sample, this clonotype was seen many times. The gene calls are TRBV6-5 and TRBJ2-7, with 10 bases identical to TRBD1. The V gene end was trimmed by 6 bases and the J gene end by 4 bases; junction bases not matched to a gene: 6. The CDR3 is 14 amino acids. The V gene's germline CDR1 is MNHEY and CDR2 SVGAGI. The CDR3 is CASRRQGAVYEQYF. CDR3 DNA: TGTGCCAGCAGAAGACAGGGGGCGGTTTACGAGCAGTACTTC.

This clonotype is a singleton in its sample. A read error may be the cause here, since a much bigger clone is one base away. This chain's CDR3 is CAISEAGGRDTQYF. The CDR3 DNA reads TGTGCCATCAGTGAAGCCGGGGGCAGAGATACGCAGTATTTT. The chain couples TRBV10-3 to TRBJ2-3; possibly TRBD1 or TRBD2 for D (6 bases each). V was shortened by 3 bases and J by 5 bases, with 12 bases between the two germline ends. In germline, CDR1 is ENHRY, CDR2 SYGVKD. CDR3 size: 14 residues.

A remark on this clonotype: A much larger clone lies a single base off, so this may be a read error. The CDR3 region has the DNA TGTGCCAGCAGCCTTAGGGGGTTCGGAAACACCATATATTTT. Protein product: CASSLRGFGNTIYF. The rearrangement joins TRBV6-6 to TRBJ1-3, with a possible D match to TRBD1 (6 bases). Germline CDR1 reads MNHNY; CDR2 reads SVGAGI (reference sequence). The V end was cut by 6 bases, the J end by 4 bases, with 13 bases between. The CDR3 consists of 14 residues.

This chain links TRBV20-1 with TRBJ2-1, with a possible D match to TRBD2 (6 bases). The CDR3 is 12 residues long. Deletions cut 5 bases from V and 8 bases from J, with 13 bases between. Germline V CDR1 and CDR2: DFQATT, SNEGSKA (reference sequence). The CDR3 nucleotides are TGCAGTGCTTTCCGGGACTCGGATGAGCAGTTCTTC. It yields the protein CSAFRDSDEQFF.

On this clonotype: The junction departs from germline at one end; a sequencing error may be responsible. V gene TRBV7-9 combines with J gene TRBJ2-2; D may be TRBD2 (5 bases). The CDR3 runs to 12 residues. The germline gives CDR1 SEHNR, CDR2 FQNEAQ (reference sequence). CDR3 sequence reads: CASSLVTGELLF. The CDR3 nucleotides read TGTGCCAGCAGCTTAGTTACTGGGGAGCTGCTTTTT.

As concerns this clonotype: An end of the junction differs from the germline gene, which may be a read error. The chain recombines TRBV4-1 with TRBJ1-4; possibly TRBD1 for D (5 bases). Germline V CDR1 and CDR2: MGHRA, YSYEKL. This CDR3 is 16 amino acids long. The CDR3 spells CTSSYGDLVTNEKLFF. The CDR3 DNA is TGCACCAGCAGTTACGGGGACCTCGTAACTAATGAAAAACTGTTTTTT.

With regard to this clonotype: Sequence at one end of the junction differs from germline and may be a read error. This chain uses TRBV7-3 with TRBJ2-3; 8 bases fit TRBD2. The CDR3 loop spans 18 amino acids. In germline, CDR1 is SGHTA, CDR2 FQGTGA. The chain's CDR3 is CPSSSIPGGLGGPDTQYF. The CDR3 DNA reads TGTCCCAGCAGCTCCATTCCGGGGGGGCTGGGAGGACCAGATACGCAGTATTTT.

This clonotype has ten or more counts. This CDR3 is CASTPGNTNTGELFF. For the CDR3, the DNA is TGTGCCAGCACCCCCGGCAACACGAACACCGGGGAGCTGTTTTTT. V is TRBV6-5 and J is TRBJ2-2; D gene uncertain. Trimming shortened V by 7 bases and J by 0 bases, and 12 bases separated the two germline ends. Germline V gives CDR1 MNHEY, CDR2 SVGAGI. The CDR3 is 15 amino acids.

In regard to this clonotype: Since the CDR3 does not end with the conserved phenylalanine or tryptophan, this likely comes from a read error. CDR3 DNA sequence: TGTGCCAGCAGCAAGGGAGAGCTCAATCAGCCCCAGCATCTT. Amino acids: CASSKGELNQPQHL. The chain links TRBV2 to TRBJ1-5; D not certain. With 6 bases removed from V and 3 bases from J, the gap between germline ends came to 12 bases. Germline CDR1 and CDR2: SNHLY and FYNNEI. The CDR3 runs to 14 residues.

The V call is TRBV6-5, the J call TRBJ2-7; the D gene is possibly TRBD2 (5 bases). Germline V gene data show CDR1 as MNHEY and CDR2 as SVGAGI. The CDR3 loop spans 13 amino acids. The CDR3 spells CASGRVQYYEQYF. The CDR3 bases are TGTGCGAGCGGTCGAGTACAGTACTACGAGCAGTACTTC.

As regards this clonotype: One end of the junction is discordant with germline, which a read error may explain. CDR3 sequence: CASSRTSGGTDMQYF. The CDR3 coding sequence is TGTGCCAGCAGTCGAACTAGCGGGGGGACAGATATGCAGTATTTT. This sequence joins TRBV6-5 and TRBJ2-3, with 12 bases fitting TRBD2. The CDR3 runs to 15 residues. Looked up from germline, CDR1 is MNHEY and CDR2 is SVGAGI.

Regarding this clonotype: It may be a read error: a sequence one base away is much more abundant. V gene TRBV6-1 combines with J gene TRBJ2-7, with D possibly matching TRBD1 (6 bases). Looked up from germline, CDR1 is MNHNS and CDR2 is SASEGT. The germline V and J ends were trimmed by 6 bases and 4 bases, with 13 bases remaining between them. CDR3 size: 13 residues. In nucleotides, the CDR3 is TGTGCCAGCAGCCCGGAAAGGGGGTACGAGCAGTACTTC. This encodes CASSPERGYEQYF.

This chain connects TRBV10-2 to TRBJ2-1, with D unclear. This CDR3 comprises 13 residues. Per the germline V gene, CDR1 is WSHSY and CDR2 is SAAADI. The CDR3 bases are TGCGTCAGTAGGCGCGGTTCCTACAATGAGCAGTTCTTC. It translates to CVSRRGSYNEQFF.

Concerning this clonotype itself: Mismatch with germline at one junction end may stem from a read error. V is TRBV11-3 and J is TRBJ2-1; 9 nucleotides agree with TRBD2. The CDR3 length is 15 residues. Germline V gene data show CDR1 as SGHNT and CDR2 as YENEEA. CDR3 sequence: CASSLIAGVNNEQLF. The CDR3 coding sequence is TGTGCCAGCAGCCTTATAGCGGGGGTTAACAATGAGCAGCTTTTC.

Turning to this clonotype: At one boundary the junction diverges from the germline segment, which might be a read error. The chain employs TRBV6-5 and TRBJ1-1; D uncertain. There are 15 residues in the CDR3. Germline CDR1 MNHEY, CDR2 SVGAGI. CDR3 region: CASSYSRIVNTEAFF. CDR3 DNA: TGTGCCAGCAGTTACTCTCGGATAGTGAATACTGAAGCTTTCTTT.

This clonotype was picked up many times. The chain uses TRBV29-1 and TRBJ2-7, with 9 bases matching TRBD1. The germline V gene encodes CDR1 SQVTM and CDR2 ANQGSEA. The CDR3 has 14 amino acids. Trimming cost V 6 bases and J 6 bases; bases outside gene matches: 12. In DNA, the CDR3 is TGCAGCGTGGGGGGACAGGGCCTCAGTAGCGAGCAGTACTTC. Its translation is CSVGGQGLSSEQYF.

This clonotype showed up many times. The rearrangement joins TRBV11-2 to TRBJ2-1, with D possibly TRBD1 on 6 matching bases. Per the germline V gene, CDR1 is SGHAT and CDR2 is FQNNGV. The CDR3 totals 15 residues. With 5 bases removed from V and 3 bases from J, the gap between germline ends came to 14 bases. Here the CDR3 reads CASSIIRGDYNEQFF. Written as DNA, the CDR3 is TGTGCCAGCAGCATTATCAGGGGAGACTACAATGAGCAGTTCTTC.

This clonotype was seen repeatedly, ten times or more. The J gene is TRBJ1-1, the V gene TRBV29-1; the match to TRBD1 covers 11 bases. The V segment lost 0 bases and the J segment 4 bases; nucleotides outside the gene matches: 4. The CDR3 has 15 amino acids. CDR1 is SQVTM, CDR2 ANQGSEA, per germline. The CDR3 bases are TGCAGCGTTGAAGAAACTGGACAGGGGGCCACTGAAGCTTTCTTT. This translates into CSVEETGQGATEAFF.

With respect to this clonotype: The junction and the germline gene differ at one end; a read error may be behind it. This chain connects TRBV4-1 to TRBJ2-5; tentatively, D is TRBD1 (6 bases). This CDR3 spans 15 amino acids. Germline V CDR1 and CDR2: MGHRA, YSYEKL. The CDR3 here is CARSQVRDKALIQYF. The CDR3 DNA is TGCGCCAGAAGCCAAGTCCGGGACAAGGCGTTGATCCAGTACTTC.